This TCR beta chain was sequenced for a study of blood T cell repertoires in COVID-19. Study-wide background: Samples of COVID-19 (acute and convalescent) were obtained from the United States, Italy and Spain. T cells, B-cell-depleted T cells, or PBMCs supplied cDNA or gDNA.

How the authors handled the data: Estimates of nucleated cell counts were drawn from the amplification of reference gene primers. Clones were read by immunoSEQ multiplex PCR, and TCRdb kept only the in-frame ones, dropping some. Clonal size and the V and J genes are those of that table, whereas D and trimming came from the DNA. The table shows 150,000 to 250,000 clones, with 94% occurring only once. Germline CDR1 MNHEY, CDR2 SMNVEV (reference sequence). The CDR3 has 14 residues. V was shortened by 5 bases and J by 7 bases, with 17 bases between the two germline ends. The clonotype was recovered from a young man with COVID-19, enrolled during active disease. Sequencing was performed on peripheral blood. The chain recombines TRBV27 with TRBJ1-2, with TRBD1 as a possible D gene (6 bases). The CDR3 reads CASSPSADRGGYTF. The CDR3 region has the DNA TGTGCCAGCAGTCCCTCAGCGGACAGAGGTGGCTACACCTTC.